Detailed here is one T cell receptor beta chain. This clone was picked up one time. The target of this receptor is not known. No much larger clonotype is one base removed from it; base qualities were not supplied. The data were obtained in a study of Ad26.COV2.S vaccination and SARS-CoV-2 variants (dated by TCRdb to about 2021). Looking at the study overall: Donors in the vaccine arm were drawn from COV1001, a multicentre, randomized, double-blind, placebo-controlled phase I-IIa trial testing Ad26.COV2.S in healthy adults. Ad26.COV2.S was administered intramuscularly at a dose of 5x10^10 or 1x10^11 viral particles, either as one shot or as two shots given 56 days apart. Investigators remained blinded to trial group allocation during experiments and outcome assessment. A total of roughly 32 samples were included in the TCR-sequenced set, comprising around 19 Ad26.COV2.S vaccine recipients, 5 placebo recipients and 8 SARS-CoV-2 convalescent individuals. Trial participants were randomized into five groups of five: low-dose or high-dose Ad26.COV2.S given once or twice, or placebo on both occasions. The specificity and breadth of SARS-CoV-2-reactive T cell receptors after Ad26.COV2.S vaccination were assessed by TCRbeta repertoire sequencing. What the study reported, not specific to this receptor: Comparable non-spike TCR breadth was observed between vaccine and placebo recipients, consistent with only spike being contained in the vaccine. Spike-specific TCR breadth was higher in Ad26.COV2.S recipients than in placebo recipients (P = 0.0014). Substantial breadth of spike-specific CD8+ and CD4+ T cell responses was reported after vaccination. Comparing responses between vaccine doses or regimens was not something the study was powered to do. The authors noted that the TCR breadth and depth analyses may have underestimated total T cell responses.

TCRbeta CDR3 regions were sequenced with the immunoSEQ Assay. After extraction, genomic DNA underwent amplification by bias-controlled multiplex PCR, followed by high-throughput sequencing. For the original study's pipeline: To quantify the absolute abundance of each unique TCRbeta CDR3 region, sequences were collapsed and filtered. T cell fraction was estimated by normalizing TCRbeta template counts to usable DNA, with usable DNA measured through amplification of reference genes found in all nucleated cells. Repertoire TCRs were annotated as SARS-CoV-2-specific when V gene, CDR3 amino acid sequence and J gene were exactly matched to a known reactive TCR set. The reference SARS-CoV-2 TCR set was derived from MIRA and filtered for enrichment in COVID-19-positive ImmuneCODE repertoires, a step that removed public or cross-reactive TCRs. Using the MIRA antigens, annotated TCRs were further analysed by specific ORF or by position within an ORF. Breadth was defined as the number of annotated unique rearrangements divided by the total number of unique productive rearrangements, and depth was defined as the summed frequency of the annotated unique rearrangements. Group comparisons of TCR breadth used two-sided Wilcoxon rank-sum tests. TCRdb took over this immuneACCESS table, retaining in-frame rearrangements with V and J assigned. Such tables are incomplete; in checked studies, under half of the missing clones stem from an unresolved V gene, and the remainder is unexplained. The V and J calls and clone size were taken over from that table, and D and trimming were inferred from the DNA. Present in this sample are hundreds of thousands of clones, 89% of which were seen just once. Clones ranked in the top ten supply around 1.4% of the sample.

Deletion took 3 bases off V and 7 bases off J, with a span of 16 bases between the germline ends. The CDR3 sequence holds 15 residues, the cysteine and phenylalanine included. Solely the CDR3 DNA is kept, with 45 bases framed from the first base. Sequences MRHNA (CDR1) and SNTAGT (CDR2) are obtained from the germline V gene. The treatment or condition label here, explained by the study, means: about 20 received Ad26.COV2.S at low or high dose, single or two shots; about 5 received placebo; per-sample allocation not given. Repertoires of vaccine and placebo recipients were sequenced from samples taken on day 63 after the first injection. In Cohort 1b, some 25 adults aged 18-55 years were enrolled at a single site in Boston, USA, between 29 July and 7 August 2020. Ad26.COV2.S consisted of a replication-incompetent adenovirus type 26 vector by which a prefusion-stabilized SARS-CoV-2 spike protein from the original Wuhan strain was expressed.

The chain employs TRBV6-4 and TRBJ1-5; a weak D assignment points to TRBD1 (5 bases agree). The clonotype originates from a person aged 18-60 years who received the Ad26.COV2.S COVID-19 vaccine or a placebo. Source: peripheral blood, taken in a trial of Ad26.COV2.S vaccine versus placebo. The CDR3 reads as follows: CASSDRQGGIQPQHF. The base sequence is TGTGCCAGCAGTGATCGGCAGGGCGGAATCCAGCCCCAGCATTTT.